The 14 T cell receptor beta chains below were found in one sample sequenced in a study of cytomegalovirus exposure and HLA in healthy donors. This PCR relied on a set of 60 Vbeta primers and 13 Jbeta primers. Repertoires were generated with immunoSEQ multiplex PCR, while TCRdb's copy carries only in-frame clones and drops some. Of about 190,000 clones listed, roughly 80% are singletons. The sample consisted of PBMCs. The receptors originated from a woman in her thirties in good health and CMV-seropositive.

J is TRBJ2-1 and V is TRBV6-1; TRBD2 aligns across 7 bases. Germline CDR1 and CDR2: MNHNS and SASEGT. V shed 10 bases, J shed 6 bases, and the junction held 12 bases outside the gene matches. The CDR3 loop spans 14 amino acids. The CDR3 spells CAITLGGDPNEQFF. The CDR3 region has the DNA TGTGCCATCACCTTGGGGGGGGACCCCAATGAGCAGTTCTTC.

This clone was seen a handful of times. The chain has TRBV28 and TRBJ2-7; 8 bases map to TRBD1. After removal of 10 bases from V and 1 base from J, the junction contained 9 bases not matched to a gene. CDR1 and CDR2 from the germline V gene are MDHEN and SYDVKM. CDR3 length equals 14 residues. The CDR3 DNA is TGTGCCACCTCCCTCCGGGACAGGTCCTACGAGCAGTACTTC. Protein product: CATSLRDRSYEQYF.

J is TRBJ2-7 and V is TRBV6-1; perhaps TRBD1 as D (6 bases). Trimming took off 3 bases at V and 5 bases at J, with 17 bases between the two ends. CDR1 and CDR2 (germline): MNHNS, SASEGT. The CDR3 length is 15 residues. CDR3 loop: CASSDSAGAGHEQYF. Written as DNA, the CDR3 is TGTGCCAGCAGTGATTCGGCAGGGGCGGGCCACGAGCAGTACTTC.

The CDR3, as DNA: TGTGCCAGCAGCTTGAACAGGGAAGGCACTGAAGCTTTCTTT. Residues: CASSLNREGTEAFF. The V and J genes are TRBV7-2 and TRBJ1-1; D is perhaps TRBD1 (6 bases). Germline CDR1 SGHTA, CDR2 FQGNSA. This CDR3 contains 14 residues. The V end lost 3 bases, the J end lost 4 bases, and 12 bases lay between the germline ends.

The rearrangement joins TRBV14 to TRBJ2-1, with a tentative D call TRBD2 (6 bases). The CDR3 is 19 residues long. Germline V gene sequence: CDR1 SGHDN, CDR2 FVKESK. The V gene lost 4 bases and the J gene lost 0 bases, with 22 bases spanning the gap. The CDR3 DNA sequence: TGTGCCAGCAGCCCAGGGCCGTTTCGGGGGACCAGCTCCTACAATGAGCAGTTCTTC. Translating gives CASSPGPFRGTSSYNEQFF.

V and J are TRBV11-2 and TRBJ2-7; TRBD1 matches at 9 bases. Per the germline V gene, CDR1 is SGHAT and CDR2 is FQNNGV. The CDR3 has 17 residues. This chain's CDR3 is CATSNDHTGTGSNEQYF. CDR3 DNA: TGTGCTACCTCGAACGATCATACCGGGACAGGGAGCAACGAGCAGTACTTC.

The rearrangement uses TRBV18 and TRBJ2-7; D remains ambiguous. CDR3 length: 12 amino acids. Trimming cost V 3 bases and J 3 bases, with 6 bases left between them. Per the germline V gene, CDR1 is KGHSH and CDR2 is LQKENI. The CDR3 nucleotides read TGTGCCAGCTCACCCGACATCTACGAGCAGTACTTC. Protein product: CASSPDIYEQYF.

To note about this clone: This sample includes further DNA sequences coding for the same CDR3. CDR3 nucleotide sequence: TGCGCCAGCAGCAACGGACAGAACACTGAAGCTTTCTTT. Its translation is CASSNGQNTEAFF. This chain joins TRBV5-1 and TRBJ1-1; a possible D gene is TRBD1 (5 bases). Germline lookup yields CDR1 SGHRS and CDR2 YFSETQ. This CDR3 contains 13 residues. Trimming took 4 bases from V and 1 from J, leaving 8 bases between them. Supplemented by reference TRBV5-1 and TRBJ1-1, the full variable domain reads KAGVTQTPRYLIKTRGQQVTLSCSPISGHRSVSWYQQTPGQGLQFLFEYFSETQRNKGNFPGRFSGRQFSNSRSEMNVSTLELGDSALYLCASSNGQNTEAFFGQGTRLTVV.

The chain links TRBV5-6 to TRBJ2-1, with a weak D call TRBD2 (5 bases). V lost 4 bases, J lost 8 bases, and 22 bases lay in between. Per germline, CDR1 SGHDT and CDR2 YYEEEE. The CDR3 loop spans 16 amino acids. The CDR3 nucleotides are TGTGCCAGCAGCCACCCCTCCGGGAAGTCTAAGGATGAGCAGTTCTTC. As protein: CASSHPSGKSKDEQFF.

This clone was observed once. The CDR3 loop reads CASSEGTGGNQPQHF. CDR3 sequence (DNA): TGCGCCAGCAGCGAGGGGACAGGGGGTAATCAGCCCCAGCATTTT. V is TRBV5-1 and J is TRBJ1-5; 11 bases line up with TRBD1. V shed 4 bases, J shed 4 bases, and the junction held 4 bases outside the gene matches. The CDR3 contains 15 residues. CDR1 is SGHRS and CDR2 is YFSETQ in the germline V gene.

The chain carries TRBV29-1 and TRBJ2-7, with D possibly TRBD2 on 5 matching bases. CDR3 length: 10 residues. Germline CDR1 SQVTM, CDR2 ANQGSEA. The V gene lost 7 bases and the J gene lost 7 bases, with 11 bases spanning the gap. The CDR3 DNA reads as TGCAGCGCCGACTACCGGGAGCAGTACTTC. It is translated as CSADYREQYF.

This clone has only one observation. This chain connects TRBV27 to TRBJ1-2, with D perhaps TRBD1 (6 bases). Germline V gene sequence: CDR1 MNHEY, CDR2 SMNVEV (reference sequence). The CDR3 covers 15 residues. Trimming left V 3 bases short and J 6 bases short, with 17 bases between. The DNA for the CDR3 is TGTGCCAGCAGTTTCTCCGAGGCGGGGGCCAATGGCTACACCTTC. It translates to CASSFSEAGANGYTF.

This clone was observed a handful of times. Here the CDR3 reads CASTAGTRTDTQYF. The CDR3, as DNA: TGTGCCAGCACCGCGGGCACCAGGACAGATACGCAGTATTTT. J is TRBJ2-3 and V is TRBV4-2; D perhaps matches TRBD2 (5 bases). The V gene lost 7 bases and the J gene lost 3 bases, with 14 bases spanning the gap. The germline CDR1 and CDR2 sequences are LGHNA and YNFKEQ. This CDR3 spans 14 amino acids.

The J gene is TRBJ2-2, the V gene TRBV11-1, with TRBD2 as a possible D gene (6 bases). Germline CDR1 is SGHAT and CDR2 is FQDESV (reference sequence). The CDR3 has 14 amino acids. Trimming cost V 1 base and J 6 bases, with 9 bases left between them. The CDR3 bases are TGTGCCAGCAGCTTAGACCTAGCGTCCGGGGAGCTGTTTTTT. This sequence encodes CASSLDLASGELFF.